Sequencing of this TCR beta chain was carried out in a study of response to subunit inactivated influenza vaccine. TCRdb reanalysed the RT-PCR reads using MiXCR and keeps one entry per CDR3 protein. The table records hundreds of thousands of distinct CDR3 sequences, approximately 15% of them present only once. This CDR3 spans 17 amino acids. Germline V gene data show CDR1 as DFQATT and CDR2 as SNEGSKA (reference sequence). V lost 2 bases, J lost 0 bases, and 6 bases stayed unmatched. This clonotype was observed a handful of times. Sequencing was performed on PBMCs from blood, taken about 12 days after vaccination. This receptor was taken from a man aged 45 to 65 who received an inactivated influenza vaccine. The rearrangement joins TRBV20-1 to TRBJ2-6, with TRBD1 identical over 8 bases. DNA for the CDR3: TGCAGTGCTAGACTGGACAGGGCAAGCTCTGGGGCCAACGTCCTGACTTTC. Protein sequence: CSARLDRASSGANVLTF.